The 21 T cell receptor beta chains listed next were all sequenced from one sample in a study of tumor-infiltrating lymphocytes in primary liver carcinoma. The authors took blood RNA from unsorted whole blood and also extracted germline DNA. Starting from about 0.5 ug of total RNA, TCR beta cDNA was produced with a primer in the constant region. Each TCR beta library was derived from three nested multiplex PCR rounds that employed slightly modified ARM-PCR. TRBV1-TRBV30 forward and Cbeta reverse primers drove the first two approximately 10-cycle rounds. TCRdb passed the multiplex PCR reads through MiXCR, listing each CDR3 protein once. The table includes 150,000 to 200,000 distinct CDR3 sequences, 60% detected once. The specimen was peripheral blood. Receptor source: a man aged 40-49 years with primary liver carcinoma and hepatitis B virus infection.

This clonotype was observed a few times. The V gene is TRBV6-1, the J gene TRBJ1-2; perhaps TRBD1 as D (6 bases). Germline V CDR1 and CDR2: MNHNS, SASEGT. Trimming took off 2 bases at V and 4 bases at J, with 17 bases between the two ends. CDR3 length: 16 residues. DNA for the CDR3: TGTGCCAGCAGTGAATTAGAAGGGGGGACCCTCTATGGCTACACCTTC. Translating it yields CASSELEGGTLYGYTF.

CDR3 sequence reads: CASSLSPTVTGDITDTQYF. DNA of the CDR3: TGTGCCAGCAGCTTATCCCCGACCGTGACAGGGGACATCACAGATACGCAGTATTTT. V gene TRBV11-1 combines with J gene TRBJ2-3; TRBD1 matches at 8 bases. The germline V gene has CDR1 SGHAT and CDR2 FQDESV (reference sequence). The ends lost 2 bases at V and 2 bases at J; junction bases unmatched: 15. CDR3 length: 19 residues.

To note about this clonotype: This is likely a read error, given that the CDR3 carries no conserved phenylalanine or tryptophan at its end. The V gene is TRBV11-2, the J gene TRBJ2-3; 9 bases are shared with TRBD2. The junction had 9 bases not matched to a gene; V was cut back by 5 bases and J by 0 bases. Per the germline V gene, CDR1 is SGHAT and CDR2 is FQNNGV. The CDR3 consists of 17 residues. The CDR3 bases are TGTGCCAGCAGCCGCCGGACTAGCGAGTCTAGCACAGATACGCAGTATTGT. Translation: CASSRRTSESSTDTQYC.

This clonotype occurred many times. The conserved phenylalanine or tryptophan is not found at the CDR3 terminus, so this likely reflects a read error. The chain joins TRBV11-2 to TRBJ1-1, with 9 bases fitting TRBD1. Germline lookup yields CDR1 SGHAT and CDR2 FQNNGV. This CDR3 region has 16 residues. V shed 1 base and J 3 bases; nucleotides not matched to a gene: 6. For the CDR3, the DNA is TGTGCCAGCAGCTTAGGTCCGGGACAGGGTTACACTGAAGCTTTCCTT. Translation gives CASSLGPGQGYTEAFL.

There are a few counts of this clonotype. The V call is TRBV6-5, the J call TRBJ2-5; 8 nucleotides agree with TRBD2. Germline V gene sequence: CDR1 MNHEY, CDR2 SVGAGI. The CDR3 sequence is 14 residues long. The junction had 4 bases not matched to a gene; V was cut back by 5 bases and J by 2 bases. CDR3 in DNA: TGTGCCAGCAGTCCCGCTAGCGGGCAAGAGACCCAGTACTTC. This encodes CASSPASGQETQYF.

With respect to this clonotype: Germline and junction disagree at one end, which may indicate a read error. The chain is built from TRBV11-2 and TRBJ2-4; D possibly corresponds to TRBD1 (6 bases). The CDR3 totals 14 residues. Germline assignment: CDR1 SGHAT and CDR2 FQNNGV. This chain's CDR3 is CASSRDNLKSIQYF. The CDR3 nucleotides are TGTGCCAGCAGCCGGGACAACCTTAAAAGCATTCAGTACTTC.

There are a few counts of this clonotype. The chain couples TRBV6-5 to TRBJ2-7; D is possibly TRBD2 (6 bases). V was shortened by 2 bases and J by 2 bases, with 13 bases between the two germline ends. The CDR3 runs 15 residues. The germline CDR1 and CDR2 sequences are MNHEY and SVGAGI. The CDR3 sequence is CASSYDRTGAYEQYF. CDR3 nucleotides: TGTGCCAGCAGTTACGATCGGACGGGGGCCTACGAGCAGTACTTC.

In the case of this clonotype: The CDR3 does not end in the conserved phenylalanine or tryptophan, so this is likely a read error. V gene TRBV12-3 or TRBV12-4 combines with J gene TRBJ2-3; 8 bases are shared with TRBD2. This CDR3 comprises 15 residues. Trimming took 2 bases from V and 5 from J; bases not matched to a gene: 6. Here the CDR3 DNA reads TGTGCCAGCAGTTTATCAGCGGGAGCGGAAGATACGCAGTATCTT. Translated, it gives CASSLSAGAEDTQYL.

This clonotype has just a few counts. This chain connects TRBV6-1 to TRBJ1-4; no firm D call. This CDR3 has 12 amino acids. The V end was cut by 4 bases, the J end by 7 bases, with 7 bases between. Germline CDR1 MNHNS, CDR2 SASEGT. CDR3 DNA: TGTGCCAGCAGTGCTCCCTCTGAAAAACTGTTTTTT. Translating gives CASSAPSEKLFF.

This clonotype was counted once. A read error may explain this, as a much larger clone is one base away. The V gene is TRBV11-2, the J gene TRBJ2-7; D could derive from TRBD1 or TRBD2 (6 bases each). The germline CDR1 and CDR2 sequences are SGHAT and FQNNGV. This CDR3 has 16 amino acids. The DNA of the CDR3 is TGTGCCGGCAGCCCCGGGGGCTCCTCCAATTTTTACGAGCAGTACTTC. As protein: CAGSPGGSSNFYEQYF.

This clonotype was counted at least ten times. The CDR3 DNA reads as TGTGCCAGCAGCTTAGGTACGGACTACGAGCAGTACTTC. Protein product: CASSLGTDYEQYF. V usage is TRBV11-3 and J usage is TRBJ2-7; D gene ambiguous. The length of the CDR3 is 13 residues. Germline assignment: CDR1 SGHNT and CDR2 YENEEA. Trimming pared 1 base from V and 3 bases from J, leaving 7 bases between.

The chain joins TRBV5-5 to TRBJ2-1; D remains ambiguous. Germline CDR1 and CDR2: SGHKS and YYEKEE (reference sequence). The CDR3 extends over 12 amino acids. V shed 2 bases and J shed 7 bases, with 7 bases lying between them. The CDR3 loop reads CASSFTQNEQFF. As DNA, the CDR3 is TGTGCCAGCAGCTTCACACAGAATGAGCAGTTCTTC. Combining the CDR3 with reference TRBV5-5 and TRBJ2-1 gives the whole variable domain DAGVTQSPTHLIKTRGQQVTLRCSPISGHKSVSWYQQVLGQGPQFIFQYYEKEERGRGNFPDRFSARQFPNYSSELNVNALLLGDSALYLCASSFTQNEQFFGPGTRLTVL.

This clonotype was counted ten times or more. The chain joins TRBV29-1 to TRBJ1-2, with TRBD1 matching over 9 bases. V lost 6 bases to trimming and J lost 3 bases; unmatched junction nucleotides: 5. CDR3 length: 13 amino acids. Germline V gene data show CDR1 as SQVTM and CDR2 as ANQGSEA. CDR3 coding DNA: TGCAGCGTCGGACAGGGGAAGGACTATGGCTACACCTTC. Translation gives CSVGQGKDYGYTF.

This chain uses TRBV7-9 with TRBJ2-3; a weak D match, TRBD1 (5 bases). Germline V CDR1 and CDR2: SEHNR, FQNEAQ (reference sequence). The V gene lost 3 bases and the J gene lost 6 bases, with 7 bases spanning the gap. CDR3 length: 12 amino acids. The CDR3 loop reads CASSLTADTQYF. DNA of the CDR3: TGTGCCAGCAGCTTGACAGCCGATACGCAGTATTTT.

Worth noting for this clonotype: A much larger clone sits a single nucleotide away, making a read error possible. The V gene is TRBV29-1, the J gene TRBJ2-7; possible D gene TRBD1, 6 bases. CDR1 is SQVTM and CDR2 is ANQGSEA in the germline V gene. The CDR3 has 14 amino acids. This CDR3 reads CSVRDTVTSCEQYF. CDR3 DNA: TGCAGCGTAAGGGACACCGTGACCTCCTGCGAGCAGTACTTC.

A word on this clonotype: At one boundary the junction diverges from the germline segment, which might be a read error. This chain connects TRBV11-2 to TRBJ2-1; unclear D gene. This CDR3 region has 11 residues. Germline lookup yields CDR1 SGHAT and CDR2 FQNNGV. The CDR3, as DNA: TGTGTCAGCAGCTTAGGGAATGAGCAGTTCTTC. Amino acids: CVSSLGNEQFF.

The V and J genes are TRBV11-1 and TRBJ1-1; 9 bases fit TRBD1. The V segment lost 7 bases and the J segment 4 bases; nucleotides outside the gene matches: 13. Germline CDR1 is SGHAT and CDR2 is FQDESV (reference sequence). This CDR3 spans 16 amino acids. For the CDR3, the DNA is TGTGCCAGCAATCCACAGGGGGCAAAAAGGAGCACTGAAGCTTTCTTT. This translates into CASNPQGAKRSTEAFF.

To note about this clonotype: A clone one base away is much larger, so this may be a read error. CDR3 in amino acids: CASSTQRDSPLHF. DNA of the CDR3: TGTGCCAGCAGCACTCAGAGGGATTCACCCCTCCACTTT. The chain employs TRBV6-5 and TRBJ1-6; D call uncertain. The V end was cut by 6 bases, the J end by 8 bases, with 11 bases between. The CDR3 covers 13 residues. The germline CDR1 and CDR2 sequences are MNHEY and SVGAGI.

CDR3 amino acids: CASSVSTEAFF. The CDR3, as DNA: TGTGCCAGCAGCGTTAGTACAGAAGCTTTCTTT. This rearrangement joins TRBV6-1 to TRBJ1-1; D is ambiguous. V lost 6 bases and J lost 8, with 10 bases in between. The CDR3 is 11 residues long. Germline V lookup: CDR1 MNHNS, CDR2 SASEGT.

J is TRBJ2-1 and V is TRBV6-1, with TRBD2 matching 14 bases. J gave up 9 bases and V 5 bases, and 9 bases lay outside the gene matches. CDR1 and CDR2 (germline): MNHNS, SASEGT. This CDR3 is built from 16 residues. The CDR3: CASSTPGTSGSGEQFF. Here the CDR3 DNA reads TGTGCCAGCAGTACTCCCGGGACTAGCGGGAGCGGTGAGCAGTTCTTC.

This clonotype has ten or more counts. The chain uses TRBV12-3 or TRBV12-4 and TRBJ2-2; D is unresolved. With 2 bases removed from V and 3 bases from J, the gap between germline ends came to 7 bases. CDR3 size: 14 residues. CDR3 region: CASSLSGDTGELFF. In DNA form, the CDR3 reads TGTGCCAGCAGTTTAAGTGGGGACACCGGGGAGCTGTTTTTT.